This T cell receptor (beta chain) originates from a study of blood T cells in healthy people across ages. The V gene's germline CDR1 is SGHRS and CDR2 YFSETQ. V shed 1 base and J shed 6 bases, with 7 bases lying between them. There are 13 residues in the CDR3. Study conclusions and caveats: Greater diversity and more naive CD4+ cells were seen in long-lived donors than in aged donors. The authors considered diversity estimates from one million T cells to be underestimates.

With respect to this clonotype: Its target is unknown.

PCR was performed a second time for about 6 to 12 cycles using a sample-barcoded 5' primer and a J-beta primer mix. From the 5' RACE reads, TCRdb called clonotypes with MiXCR, one entry per CDR3 protein. The sample contains 1.5 million or so distinct CDR3 sequences, 42% of which appear only once. The sequenced material came from blood. This TCR was sampled from a woman aged 18 to 35 in good health. The J gene is TRBJ2-2, the V gene TRBV5-1; unclear D gene. The CDR3 coding sequence is TGCGCCAGCAGCTTGTACGTGCCCGGGGAGCTGTTTTTT. Translated: CASSLYVPGELFF.